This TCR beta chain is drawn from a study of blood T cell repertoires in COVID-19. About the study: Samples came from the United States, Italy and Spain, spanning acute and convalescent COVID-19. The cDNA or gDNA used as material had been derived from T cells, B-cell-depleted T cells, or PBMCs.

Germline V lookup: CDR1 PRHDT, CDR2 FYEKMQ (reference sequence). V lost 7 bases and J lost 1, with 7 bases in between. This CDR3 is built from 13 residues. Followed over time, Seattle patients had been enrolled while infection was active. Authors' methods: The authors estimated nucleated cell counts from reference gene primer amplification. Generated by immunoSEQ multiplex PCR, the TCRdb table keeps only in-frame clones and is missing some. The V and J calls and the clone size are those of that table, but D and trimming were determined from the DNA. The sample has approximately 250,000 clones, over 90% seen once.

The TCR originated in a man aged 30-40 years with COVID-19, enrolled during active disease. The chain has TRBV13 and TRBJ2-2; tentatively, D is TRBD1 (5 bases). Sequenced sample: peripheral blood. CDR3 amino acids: CASIRGNTGELFF. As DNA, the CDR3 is TGTGCCAGCATTAGGGGGAACACCGGGGAGCTGTTTTTT.